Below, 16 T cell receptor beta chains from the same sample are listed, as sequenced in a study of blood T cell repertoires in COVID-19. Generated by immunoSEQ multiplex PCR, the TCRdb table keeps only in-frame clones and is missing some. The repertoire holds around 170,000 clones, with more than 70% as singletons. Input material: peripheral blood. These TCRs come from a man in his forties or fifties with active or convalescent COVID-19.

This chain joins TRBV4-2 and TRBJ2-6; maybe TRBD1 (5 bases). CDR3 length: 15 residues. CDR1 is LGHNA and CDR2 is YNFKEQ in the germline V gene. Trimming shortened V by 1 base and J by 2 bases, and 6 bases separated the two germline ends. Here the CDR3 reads CASSQGTTGANVLTF. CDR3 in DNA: TGTGCCAGCAGCCAAGGGACAACTGGGGCCAACGTCCTGACTTTC.

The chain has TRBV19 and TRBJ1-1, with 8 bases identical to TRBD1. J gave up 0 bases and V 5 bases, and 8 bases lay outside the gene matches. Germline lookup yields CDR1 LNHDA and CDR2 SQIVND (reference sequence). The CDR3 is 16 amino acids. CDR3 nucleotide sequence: TGTGCCAGTAGTTTGAGAACGACAGGGGTGAACACTGAAGCTTTCTTT. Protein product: CASSLRTTGVNTEAFF. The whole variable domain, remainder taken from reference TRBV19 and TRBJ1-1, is DGGITQSPKYLFRKEGQNVTLSCEQNLNHDAMYWYRQDPGQGLRLIYYSQIVNDFQKGDIAEGYSVSREKKESFPLTVTSAQKNPTAFYLCASSLRTTGVNTEAFFGQGTRLTVV.

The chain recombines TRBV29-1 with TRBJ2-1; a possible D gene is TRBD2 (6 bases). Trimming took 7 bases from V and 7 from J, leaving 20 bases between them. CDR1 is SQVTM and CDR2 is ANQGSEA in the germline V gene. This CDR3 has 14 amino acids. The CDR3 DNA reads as TGCAGCGCCCCCTTAGGAGGGGAAGGAAATGAGCAGTTCTTC. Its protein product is CSAPLGGEGNEQFF.

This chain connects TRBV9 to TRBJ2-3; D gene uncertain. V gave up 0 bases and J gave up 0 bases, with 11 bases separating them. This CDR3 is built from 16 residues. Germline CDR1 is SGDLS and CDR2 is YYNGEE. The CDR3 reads CASSVAPAASTDTQYF. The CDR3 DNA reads TGTGCCAGCAGCGTAGCTCCGGCGGCTAGCACAGATACGCAGTATTTT.

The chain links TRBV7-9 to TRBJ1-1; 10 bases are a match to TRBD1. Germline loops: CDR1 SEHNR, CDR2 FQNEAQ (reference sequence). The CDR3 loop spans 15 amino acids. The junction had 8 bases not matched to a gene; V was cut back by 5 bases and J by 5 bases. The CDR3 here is CASSPADRGWTEAFF. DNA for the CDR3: TGTGCCAGCAGCCCAGCGGACAGGGGGTGGACTGAAGCTTTCTTT.

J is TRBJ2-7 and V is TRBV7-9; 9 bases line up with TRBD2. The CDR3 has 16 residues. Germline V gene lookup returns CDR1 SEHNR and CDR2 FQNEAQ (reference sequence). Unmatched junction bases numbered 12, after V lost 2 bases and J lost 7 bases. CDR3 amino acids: CASSLSWSGGTREQYF. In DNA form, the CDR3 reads TGTGCCAGCAGCTTATCGTGGAGCGGGGGGACGAGAGAGCAGTACTTC.

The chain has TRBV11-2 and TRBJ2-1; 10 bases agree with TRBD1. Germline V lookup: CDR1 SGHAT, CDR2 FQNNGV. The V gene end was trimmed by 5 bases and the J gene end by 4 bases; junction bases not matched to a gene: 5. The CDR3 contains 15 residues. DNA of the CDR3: TGTGCCAGCAGCCTTGGGACAGGGGTATACAATGAGCAGTTCTTC. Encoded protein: CASSLGTGVYNEQFF.

The CDR3 coding sequence is TGTGCCAGCAGTTATAGCGGGGTCTACAATGAGCAGTTCTTC. Translating it yields CASSYSGVYNEQFF. The rearrangement links TRBV6-2 or TRBV6-3 to TRBJ2-1; 8 bases fit TRBD2. J gave up 3 bases and V 3 bases, and 1 base lay outside the gene matches. Per the germline V gene, CDR1 is MNHEY and CDR2 is SVGEGT. This CDR3 is 14 amino acids long.

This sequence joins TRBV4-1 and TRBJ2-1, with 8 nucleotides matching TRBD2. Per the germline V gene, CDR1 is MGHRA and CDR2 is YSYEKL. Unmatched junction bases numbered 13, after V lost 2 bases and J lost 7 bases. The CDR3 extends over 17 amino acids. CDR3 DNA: TGCGCCAGCAGCCAACTCTCCAGCGGGAGAATAAGAAATGAGCAGTTCTTC. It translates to CASSQLSSGRIRNEQFF.

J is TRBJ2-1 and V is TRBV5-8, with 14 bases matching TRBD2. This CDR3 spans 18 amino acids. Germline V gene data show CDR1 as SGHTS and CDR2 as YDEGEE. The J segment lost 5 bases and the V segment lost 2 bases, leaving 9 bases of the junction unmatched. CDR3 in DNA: TGTGCCAGCAGCTTTCTGGGAGGGACTAGCGGGAGACACAATGAGCAGTTCTTC. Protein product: CASSFLGGTSGRHNEQFF.

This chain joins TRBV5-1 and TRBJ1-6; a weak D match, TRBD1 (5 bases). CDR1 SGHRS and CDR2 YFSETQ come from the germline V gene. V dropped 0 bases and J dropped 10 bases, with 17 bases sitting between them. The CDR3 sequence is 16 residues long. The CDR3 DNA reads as TGCGCCAGCAGCTTGGCCGGTGGAACAGGCTACTCACCCCTCCACTTT. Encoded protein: CASSLAGGTGYSPLHF.

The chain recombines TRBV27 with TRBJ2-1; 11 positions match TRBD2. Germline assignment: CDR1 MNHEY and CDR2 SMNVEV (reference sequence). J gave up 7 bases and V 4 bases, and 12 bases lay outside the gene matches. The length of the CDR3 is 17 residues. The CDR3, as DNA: TGTGCCAGCAGTTGGAAATTAGCGGGAGGGCCGGGGAATGAGCAGTTCTTC. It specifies CASSWKLAGGPGNEQFF.

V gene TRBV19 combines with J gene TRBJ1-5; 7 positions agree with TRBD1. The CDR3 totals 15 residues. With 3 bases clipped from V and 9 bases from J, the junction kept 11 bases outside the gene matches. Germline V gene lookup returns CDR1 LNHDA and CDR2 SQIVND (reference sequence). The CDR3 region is CASSIWGQTNGPQHF. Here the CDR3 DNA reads TGTGCCAGTAGTATTTGGGGACAGACGAATGGGCCCCAGCATTTT.

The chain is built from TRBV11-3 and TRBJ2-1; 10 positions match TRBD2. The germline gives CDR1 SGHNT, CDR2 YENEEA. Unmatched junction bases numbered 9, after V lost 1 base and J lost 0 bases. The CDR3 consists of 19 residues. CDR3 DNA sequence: TGTGCCAGCAGCTTAGTCGCTAGCGGGGGCTATGACTCCTACAATGAGCAGTTCTTC. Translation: CASSLVASGGYDSYNEQFF.

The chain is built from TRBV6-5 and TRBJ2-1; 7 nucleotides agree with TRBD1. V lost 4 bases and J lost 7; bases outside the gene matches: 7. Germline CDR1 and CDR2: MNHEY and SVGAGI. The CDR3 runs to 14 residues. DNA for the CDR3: TGTGCCAGCAGTTTGGACAGGCAGAGGAATGAGCAGTTCTTC. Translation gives CASSLDRQRNEQFF.

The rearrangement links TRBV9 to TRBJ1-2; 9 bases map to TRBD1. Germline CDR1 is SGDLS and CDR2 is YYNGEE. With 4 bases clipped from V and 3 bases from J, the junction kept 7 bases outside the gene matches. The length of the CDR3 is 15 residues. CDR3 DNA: TGTGCCAGCAGCTACCGGGACAGGGAACACTATGGCTACACCTTC. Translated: CASSYRDREHYGYTF.